The 29 T cell receptor beta chains below come from one sample, sequenced in a study of OX40 agonist ivuxolimab in advanced cancers. The method was the immunoSEQ multiplex PCR assay. The source is immuneACCESS, and TCRdb retained only in-frame sequences with V and J called. Part of the clones is not carried over; for the studies checked, unresolved V genes explain less than half of this, and the remainder is unexplained. This sample gives some 66,000 clones in total; 80% to 85% of them show up just once. The ten most abundant clones make up roughly 2.3% of the sample. Sequencing used CD4+ or CD8+ T cells sorted from blood, obtained in a trial of the OX40 agonist ivuxolimab. Receptors were obtained from an adult with an advanced solid tumor such as melanoma, head and neck, liver or kidney cancer.

The CDR3 sequence: CASSQSDRARNYGYTF. Written as DNA, the CDR3 is TGTGCCAGCAGCCAATCCGACAGGGCGAGAAACTATGGCTACACCTTC. This chain connects TRBV14 to TRBJ1-2; 7 bases map to TRBD1. V was pared by 2 bases and J by 2 bases, with 8 bases of the junction left unmatched. From germline, CDR1 is SGHDN and CDR2 FVKESK. The CDR3 spans 16 residues.

The CDR3 loop is CASSSQGSGNTIYF. DNA of the CDR3: TGTGCCAGCAGCTCGCAGGGATCCGGAAACACCATATATTTT. V and J are TRBV5-4 and TRBJ1-3; D may be TRBD1 (5 bases). CDR1 SGHNT and CDR2 YYREEE come from the germline V gene (reference sequence). The ends were cut back, 3 bases at V and 4 bases at J, with 11 bases in the middle. The CDR3 loop spans 14 amino acids.

This chain links TRBV4-2 with TRBJ2-1; the D gene could be TRBD1 or TRBD2 (5 bases each). Germline CDR1 LGHNA, CDR2 YNFKEQ. V was pared by 6 bases and J by 7 bases, with 13 bases between. The CDR3 runs to 13 residues. The CDR3 sequence is CASSRDLGNEQFF. As DNA, the CDR3 is TGTGCCAGCAGTCGGGACCTTGGAAATGAGCAGTTCTTC.

The V gene is TRBV19, the J gene TRBJ2-3, with 10 bases aligning to TRBD2. V was clipped by 3 bases and J by 0 bases; unmatched bases: 6. The length of the CDR3 is 17 residues. Germline loops: CDR1 LNHDA, CDR2 SQIVND (reference sequence). CDR3: CASSIRRTSGSTDTQYF. The CDR3 DNA sequence: TGTGCCAGTAGTATCCGTCGGACTAGCGGTAGCACAGATACGCAGTATTTT.

This clone was detected a few times. V usage is TRBV7-8 and J usage is TRBJ2-3; 8 bases are shared with TRBD2. CDR1 SGHVS and CDR2 FQNEAQ come from the germline V gene. Trimming at V came to 1 base and at J to 0 bases, leaving 9 bases not matched to a gene. There are 18 residues in the CDR3. For the CDR3, the DNA is TGTGCCAGCAGCTTAGTCCTAGCGGGTTCAACTAGCACAGATACGCAGTATTTT. This encodes CASSLVLAGSTSTDTQYF.

The V call is TRBV28, the J call TRBJ2-2; 8 nucleotides align to TRBD1. Per the germline V gene, CDR1 is MDHEN and CDR2 is SYDVKM. The CDR3 consists of 17 residues. Trimming at V came to 4 bases and at J to 2 bases, leaving 9 bases not matched to a gene. As DNA, the CDR3 is TGTGCCAGCAGTTCACCTGCCGGGACAGGAAACACCGGGGAGCTGTTTTTT. This codes for CASSSPAGTGNTGELFF.

The sample holds one count of this clone. The chain combines TRBV30 with TRBJ2-3; TRBD2 aligns across 15 bases. The CDR3 consists of 16 residues. Germline V CDR1 and CDR2: GTSNPN, SVGIG (reference sequence). V shed 0 bases and J 11 bases; nucleotides not matched to a gene: 9. DNA of the CDR3: TGTGCCTGGAGTGTACCCAGGACTAGCGGGAGGGTGGGGCAGTATTTT. Encoded protein: CAWSVPRTSGRVGQYF. The variable domain in full, with the rest retrieved from reference TRBV30 and TRBJ2-3, is SQTIHQWPATLVQPVGSPLSLECTVEGTSNPNLYWYRQAAGRGLQLLFYSVGIGQISSEVPQNLSASRPQDRQFILSSKKLLLSDSGFYLCAWSVPRTSGRVGQYFGPGTRLTVL.

The V call is TRBV18, the J call TRBJ2-2; D gene unclear. CDR1 is KGHSH, CDR2 LQKENI, per germline. The CDR3 runs to 15 residues. Between the trimmed V and J ends, which lost 8 bases and 1 base, there was a span of 14 bases. The CDR3 DNA reads TGTGCCAGCCCAGCGCCCCAGCGGAACACCGGGGAGCTGTTTTTT. Its protein product is CASPAPQRNTGELFF.

This chain connects TRBV28 to TRBJ2-5; perhaps D is TRBD1 or TRBD2 (5 bases each). Germline V gives CDR1 MDHEN, CDR2 SYDVKM. CDR3 size: 15 residues. V was pared by 10 bases and J by 3 bases, with 21 bases between. This CDR3 reads CATSRSVGEKETQYF. CDR3 sequence (DNA): TGTGCCACTTCCCGCTCCGTAGGGGAGAAAGAGACCCAGTACTTC.

The chain joins TRBV4-1 to TRBJ2-5; 9 bases are a match to TRBD1. In germline, CDR1 is MGHRA, CDR2 YSYEKL. CDR3 size: 16 residues. The junction had 4 bases not matched to a gene; V was cut back by 1 base and J by 1 base. The CDR3 sequence: CASSQGVGQGQETQYF. For the CDR3, the DNA is TGCGCCAGCAGCCAAGGGGTGGGACAGGGCCAAGAGACCCAGTACTTC.

CDR3 protein: CASSSGQGANEQYF. CDR3 nucleotide sequence: TGCGCCAGCAGCTCCGGACAGGGGGCAAACGAGCAGTACTTC. The V and J genes are TRBV5-1 and TRBJ2-7; TRBD1 matches at 11 bases. The germline CDR1 and CDR2 sequences are SGHRS and YFSETQ. J lost 5 bases, V lost 3 bases, and 4 bases had no gene match. This CDR3 contains 14 residues.

The chain employs TRBV2 and TRBJ2-7; D unclear. Germline loops: CDR1 SNHLY, CDR2 FYNNEI. V dropped 7 bases and J dropped 4 bases, with 11 bases sitting between them. CDR3 length: 12 amino acids. The CDR3 nucleotides read TGTGCCAGCAAGCCTTCGAGTTACGAGCAGTACTTC. Translating it yields CASKPSSYEQYF.

This clone turned up a few times. Other DNA sequences within the sample encode an identical CDR3. The rearrangement joins TRBV12-5 to TRBJ1-5; unclear D gene. This CDR3 contains 13 residues. Germline assignment: CDR1 LGHNT and CDR2 FRNRAP. V was pared by 0 bases and J by 4 bases, with 4 bases between. In nucleotides, the CDR3 is TGTGCTAGTGGTTTGGTAGGTAATCAGCCCCAGCATTTT. Residues: CASGLVGNQPQHF. The entire variable domain, with the rest obtained from reference TRBV12-5 and TRBJ1-5, is as follows: DARVTQTPRHKVTEMGQEVTMRCQPILGHNTVFWYRQTMMQGLELLAYFRNRAPLDDSGMPKDRFSAEMPDATLATLKIQPSEPRDSAVYFCASGLVGNQPQHFGDGTRLSIL.

The V and J genes are TRBV2 and TRBJ2-7; the match to TRBD2 covers 9 bases. With 1 base clipped from V and 3 bases from J, the junction kept 4 bases outside the gene matches. This CDR3 spans 15 amino acids. Germline CDR1 reads SNHLY; CDR2 reads FYNNEI. The DNA for the CDR3 is TGTGCCAGCAGTGAAGGACTAGCGGTGATCTACGAGCAGTACTTC. This translates into CASSEGLAVIYEQYF. Filled out from reference TRBV2 and TRBJ2-7, the complete variable domain reads EPEVTQTPSHQVTQMGQEVILRCVPISNHLYFYWYRQILGQKVEFLVSFYNNEISEKSEIFDDQFSVERPDGSNFTLKIRSTKLEDSAMYFCASSEGLAVIYEQYFGPGTRLTVT.

CDR3 amino acids: CASSSDRNEKLFF. CDR3 in DNA: TGTGCCAGCAGCTCGGACAGGAATGAAAAACTGTTTTTT. The chain has TRBV5-4 and TRBJ1-4, with 7 positions matching TRBD1. Germline V lookup: CDR1 SGHNT, CDR2 YYREEE (reference sequence). V lost 3 bases and J lost 5; bases outside the gene matches: 1. The CDR3 covers 13 residues.

V gene TRBV29-1 combines with J gene TRBJ2-2; 10 bases align to TRBD1. V was pared by 6 bases and J by 6 bases, with 10 bases of the junction left unmatched. The CDR3 extends over 15 amino acids. Germline CDR1 and CDR2: SQVTM and ANQGSEA. The CDR3 protein is CSVGPGTGVAGELFF. The CDR3 DNA is TGCAGCGTAGGGCCCGGGACAGGGGTTGCCGGGGAGCTGTTTTTT.

This clone was observed a few times. This chain connects TRBV6-5 to TRBJ2-1; D remains unclear. Germline CDR1 is MNHEY and CDR2 is SVGAGI. V was trimmed by 0 bases and J by 10 bases, leaving 7 bases between them. The CDR3 runs 12 residues. CDR3 amino acids: CASSYSMREQFF. The CDR3 coding sequence is TGTGCCAGCAGTTACTCGATGAGAGAGCAGTTCTTC.

V is TRBV11-1 and J is TRBJ2-3; D is perhaps TRBD1 (6 bases). Germline V gene data show CDR1 as SGHAT and CDR2 as FQDESV (reference sequence). The CDR3 is 16 amino acids. V was cut by 3 bases and J by 0 bases, with 13 bases left in between. CDR3 DNA sequence: TGTGCCAGCAGCTTCGCACAGGGTACTAGCACAGATACGCAGTATTTT. It translates to CASSFAQGTSTDTQYF.

The chain has TRBV7-2 and TRBJ2-3, with D perhaps matching TRBD1 or TRBD2 (5 bases each). CDR1 and CDR2 from the germline V gene are SGHTA and FQGNSA. The length of the CDR3 is 17 residues. V was clipped by 5 bases and J by 0 bases, with 18 bases between them. CDR3 DNA: TGTGCCAGCAGCCCCGACGGTGGGGGAGTGAGCACAGATACGCAGTATTTT. Its protein is CASSPDGGGVSTDTQYF.

V usage is TRBV28 and J usage is TRBJ2-7, with TRBD2 as a possible D gene (6 bases). This CDR3 has 16 amino acids. V lost 5 bases, J lost 0 bases, and 17 bases lay in between. The germline CDR1 and CDR2 sequences are MDHEN and SYDVKM. Here the CDR3 reads CASSPRSGPSSYEQYF. The CDR3 nucleotides read TGTGCCAGCAGTCCCCGTAGCGGACCTAGCTCCTACGAGCAGTACTTC.

The genes are TRBV5-5 and TRBJ2-7; D gene unclear. The CDR3 runs 13 residues. Trimming cost V 1 base and J 6 bases, with 11 bases left between them. CDR1 is SGHKS and CDR2 is YYEKEE in the germline V gene (reference sequence). CDR3 region: CASSLTRYGEQYF. CDR3 coding DNA: TGTGCCAGCAGCTTGACTCGCTACGGCGAGCAGTACTTC. Full variable domain (missing parts from reference TRBV5-5 and TRBJ2-7): DAGVTQSPTHLIKTRGQQVTLRCSPISGHKSVSWYQQVLGQGPQFIFQYYEKEERGRGNFPDRFSARQFPNYSSELNVNALLLGDSALYLCASSLTRYGEQYFGPGTRLTVT.

This sequence joins TRBV7-2 and TRBJ2-5; D gene uncertain. This CDR3 has 12 amino acids. The V end was cut by 2 bases, the J end by 5 bases, with 6 bases between. Germline loops: CDR1 SGHTA, CDR2 FQGNSA. The CDR3: CASSLTVETQYF. The CDR3 DNA is TGTGCCAGCAGCTTAACGGTCGAGACCCAGTACTTC.

This clone was seen only once. The chain carries TRBV10-2 and TRBJ2-7; 9 positions agree with TRBD2. The CDR3 has 14 residues. Germline V gene lookup returns CDR1 WSHSY and CDR2 SAAADI. Trimming removed 7 bases from V and 3 bases from J; junction bases left unmatched: 7. For the CDR3, the DNA is TGCGCCAGCATGAAAGCGGGAGGTGTCTACGAGCAGTACTTC. Its protein is CASMKAGGVYEQYF.

The rearrangement links TRBV5-6 to TRBJ2-7, with D uncertain. Germline lookup yields CDR1 SGHDT and CDR2 YYEEEE. Trimming took off 4 bases at V and 4 bases at J, with 9 bases between the two ends. The CDR3 spans 12 residues. CDR3 nucleotide sequence: TGTGCCAGCAGCCCTGGGTCTTACGAGCAGTACTTC. This translates into CASSPGSYEQYF.

This clone rates as medium-sized (0.01 to 0.1%). The rearrangement joins TRBV30 to TRBJ2-1; D remains ambiguous. Germline V gene data show CDR1 as GTSNPN and CDR2 as SVGIG (reference sequence). Trimming stripped 0 bases from V and 8 bases from J, with 8 bases between. CDR3 length: 12 amino acids. The DNA of the CDR3 is TGTGCCTGGAGTGTATCTGGGGATGAGCAGTTCTTC. This encodes CAWSVSGDEQFF.

The rearrangement joins TRBV11-3 to TRBJ1-4, with D possibly being TRBD1 (6 bases). The V end lost 7 bases, the J end lost 8 bases, and 17 bases lay between the germline ends. Germline CDR1 and CDR2: SGHNT and YENEEA. CDR3 size: 14 residues. The DNA of the CDR3 is TGTGCCAGCACCCTAGGGGGACTTTCAGAAAAACTGTTTTTT. It encodes CASTLGGLSEKLFF.

The chain links TRBV7-2 to TRBJ2-7, with D possibly being TRBD2 (5 bases). The ends were cut back, 4 bases at V and 4 bases at J, with 11 bases in the middle. From germline, CDR1 is SGHTA and CDR2 FQGNSA. CDR3 length equals 13 residues. CDR3 protein: CASSYEPGYEQYF. The CDR3 DNA is TGTGCCAGCAGCTACGAACCGGGGTACGAGCAGTACTTC. The variable domain in full, with the rest retrieved from reference TRBV7-2 and TRBJ2-7, is GAGVSQSPSNKVTEKGKDVELRCDPISGHTALYWYRQSLGQGLEFLIYFQGNSAPDKSGLPSDRFSAERTGGSVSTLTIQRTQQEDSAVYLCASSYEPGYEQYFGPGTRLTVT.

The chain employs TRBV19 and TRBJ2-5, with TRBD2 identical over 7 bases. Unmatched junction bases numbered 7, after V lost 1 base and J lost 5 bases. This CDR3 has 15 residues. Germline V lookup: CDR1 LNHDA, CDR2 SQIVND (reference sequence). The CDR3 protein is CASSIARGSGETQYF. DNA for the CDR3: TGTGCCAGTAGTATAGCCCGGGGTAGCGGGGAGACCCAGTACTTC.

This chain links TRBV7-9 with TRBJ2-1; D gene uncertain. Germline V gene lookup returns CDR1 SEHNR and CDR2 FQNEAQ (reference sequence). This CDR3 has 14 residues. Between the trimmed V and J ends, which lost 0 bases and 8 bases, there was a span of 11 bases. In nucleotides, the CDR3 is TGTGCCAGCAGCTTAGCGAGTACGGCCGATGAGCAGTTCTTC. This codes for CASSLASTADEQFF.